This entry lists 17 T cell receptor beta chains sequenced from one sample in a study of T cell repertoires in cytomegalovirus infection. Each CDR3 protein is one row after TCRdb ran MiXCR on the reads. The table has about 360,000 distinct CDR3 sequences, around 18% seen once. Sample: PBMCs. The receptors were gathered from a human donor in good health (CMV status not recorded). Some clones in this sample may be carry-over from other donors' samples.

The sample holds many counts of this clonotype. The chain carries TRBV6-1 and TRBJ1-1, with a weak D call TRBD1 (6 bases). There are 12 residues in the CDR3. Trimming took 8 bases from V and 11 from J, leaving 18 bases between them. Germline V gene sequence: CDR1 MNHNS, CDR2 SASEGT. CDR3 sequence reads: CASGLTGSVAFF. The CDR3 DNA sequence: TGTGCCAGCGGGCTGACAGGATCCGTGGCTTTCTTT.

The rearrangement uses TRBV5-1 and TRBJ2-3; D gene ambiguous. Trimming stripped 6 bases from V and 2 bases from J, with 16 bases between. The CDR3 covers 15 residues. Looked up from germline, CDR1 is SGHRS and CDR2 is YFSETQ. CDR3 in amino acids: CASTRGSGITDTQYF. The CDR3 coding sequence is TGCGCCAGCACCCGAGGCAGTGGGATCACAGATACGCAGTATTTT.

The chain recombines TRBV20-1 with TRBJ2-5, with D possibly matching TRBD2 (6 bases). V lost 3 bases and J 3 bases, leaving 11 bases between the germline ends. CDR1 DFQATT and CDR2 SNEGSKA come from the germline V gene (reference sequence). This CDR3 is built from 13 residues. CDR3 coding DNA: TGCAGTGCTAGGAAGTGGGAGGAAGAGACCCAGTACTTC. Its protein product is CSARKWEEETQYF.

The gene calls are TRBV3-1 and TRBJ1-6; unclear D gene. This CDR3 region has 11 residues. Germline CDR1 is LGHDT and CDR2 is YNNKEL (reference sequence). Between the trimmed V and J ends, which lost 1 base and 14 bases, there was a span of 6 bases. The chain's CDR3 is CASSQGVSLHF. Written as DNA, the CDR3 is TGTGCCAGCAGCCAAGGCGTATCCCTCCACTTT. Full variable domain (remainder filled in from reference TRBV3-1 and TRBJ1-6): DTAVSQTPKYLVTQMGNDKSIKCEQNLGHDTMYWYKQDSKKFLKIMFSYNNKELIINETVPNRFSPKSPDKAHLNLHINSLELGDSAVYFCASSQGVSLHFGNGTRLTVT.

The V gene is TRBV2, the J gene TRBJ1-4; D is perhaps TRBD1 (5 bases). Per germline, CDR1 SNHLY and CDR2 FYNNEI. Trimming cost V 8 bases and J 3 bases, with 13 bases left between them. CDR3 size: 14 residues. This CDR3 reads CASEGPGSNEKLFF. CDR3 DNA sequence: TGTGCCAGCGAGGGACCGGGATCTAATGAAAAACTGTTTTTT.

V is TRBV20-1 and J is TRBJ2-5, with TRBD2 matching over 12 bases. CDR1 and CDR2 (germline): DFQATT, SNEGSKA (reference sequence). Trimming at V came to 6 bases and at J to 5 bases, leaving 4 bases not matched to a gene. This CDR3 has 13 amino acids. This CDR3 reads CSATSGSWETQYF. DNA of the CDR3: TGCAGTGCGACTAGCGGGAGTTGGGAGACCCAGTACTTC.

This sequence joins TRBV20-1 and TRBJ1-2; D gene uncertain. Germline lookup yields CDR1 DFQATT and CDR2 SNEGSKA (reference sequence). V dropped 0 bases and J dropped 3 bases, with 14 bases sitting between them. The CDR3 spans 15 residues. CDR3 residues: CSARDSLRADYGYTF. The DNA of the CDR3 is TGCAGTGCTAGAGATTCTCTTAGGGCGGACTATGGCTACACCTTC.

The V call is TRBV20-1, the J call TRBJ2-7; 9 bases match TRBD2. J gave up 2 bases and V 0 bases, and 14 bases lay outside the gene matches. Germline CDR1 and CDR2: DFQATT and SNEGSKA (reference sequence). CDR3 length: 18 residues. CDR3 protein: CSARDPQSSSGTAYEQYF. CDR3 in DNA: TGCAGTGCTAGAGATCCCCAATCCTCTAGCGGGACAGCCTACGAGCAGTACTTC.

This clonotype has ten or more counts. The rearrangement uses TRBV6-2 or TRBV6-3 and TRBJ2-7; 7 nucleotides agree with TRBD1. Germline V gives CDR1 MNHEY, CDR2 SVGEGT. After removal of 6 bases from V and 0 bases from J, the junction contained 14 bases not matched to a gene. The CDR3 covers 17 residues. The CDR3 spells CASSFNYRTGLSYEQYF. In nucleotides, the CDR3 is TGTGCCAGCAGCTTCAACTATCGGACAGGTCTCTCCTACGAGCAGTACTTC.

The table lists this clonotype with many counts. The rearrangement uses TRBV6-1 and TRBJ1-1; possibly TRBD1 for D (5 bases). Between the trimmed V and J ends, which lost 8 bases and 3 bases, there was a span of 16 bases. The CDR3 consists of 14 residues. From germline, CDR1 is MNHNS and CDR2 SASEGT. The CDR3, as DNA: TGTGCCAGCTCGGGGGAGGGGTTAGACACTGAAGCTTTCTTT. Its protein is CASSGEGLDTEAFF.

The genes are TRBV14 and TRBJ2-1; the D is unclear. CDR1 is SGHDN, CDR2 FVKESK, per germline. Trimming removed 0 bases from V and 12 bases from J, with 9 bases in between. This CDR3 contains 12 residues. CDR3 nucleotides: TGTGCCAGCAGCCAAGACGGAATGGGGCAGTTCTTC. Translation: CASSQDGMGQFF.

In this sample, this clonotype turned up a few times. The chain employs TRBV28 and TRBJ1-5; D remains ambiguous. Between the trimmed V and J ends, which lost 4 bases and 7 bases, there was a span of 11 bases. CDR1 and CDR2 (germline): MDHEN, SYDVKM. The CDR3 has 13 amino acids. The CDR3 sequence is CASSWDAGQPQHF. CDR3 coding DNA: TGTGCCAGCAGTTGGGATGCAGGACAGCCCCAGCATTTT.

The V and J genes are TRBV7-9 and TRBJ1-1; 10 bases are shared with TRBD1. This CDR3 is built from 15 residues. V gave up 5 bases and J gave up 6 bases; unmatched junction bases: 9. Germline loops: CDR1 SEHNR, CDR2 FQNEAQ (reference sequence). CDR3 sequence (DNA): TGTGCCAGCAGCCCCAAGGGACAGGGGTACGCTGAAGCTTTCTTT. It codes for CASSPKGQGYAEAFF.

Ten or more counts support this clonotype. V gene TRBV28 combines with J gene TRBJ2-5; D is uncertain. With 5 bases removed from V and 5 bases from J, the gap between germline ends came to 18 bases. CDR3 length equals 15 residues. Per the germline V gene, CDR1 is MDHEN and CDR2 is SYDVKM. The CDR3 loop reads CASSPPASSAETQYF. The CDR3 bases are TGTGCCAGCAGTCCCCCCGCCTCCAGCGCGGAGACCCAGTACTTC.

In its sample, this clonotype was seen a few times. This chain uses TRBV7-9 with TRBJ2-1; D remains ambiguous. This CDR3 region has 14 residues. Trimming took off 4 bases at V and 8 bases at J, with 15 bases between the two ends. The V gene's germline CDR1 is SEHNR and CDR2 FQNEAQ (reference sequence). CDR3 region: CASSSRYPGDEQFF. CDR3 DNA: TGTGCCAGCAGCTCGCGATACCCTGGGGATGAGCAGTTCTTC.

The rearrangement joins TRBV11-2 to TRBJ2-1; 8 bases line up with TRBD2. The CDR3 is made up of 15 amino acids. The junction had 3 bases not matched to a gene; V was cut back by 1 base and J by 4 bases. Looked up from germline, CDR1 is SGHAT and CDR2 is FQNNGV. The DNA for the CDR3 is TGTGCCAGCAGCTTAGTCCAGCGGGAGTACAATGAGCAGTTCTTC. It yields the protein CASSLVQREYNEQFF. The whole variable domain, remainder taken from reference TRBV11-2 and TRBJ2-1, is EAGVAQSPRYKIIEKRQSVAFWCNPISGHATLYWYQQILGQGPKLLIQFQNNGVVDDSQLPKDRFSAERLKGVDSTLKIQPAKLEDSAVYLCASSLVQREYNEQFFGPGTRLTVL.

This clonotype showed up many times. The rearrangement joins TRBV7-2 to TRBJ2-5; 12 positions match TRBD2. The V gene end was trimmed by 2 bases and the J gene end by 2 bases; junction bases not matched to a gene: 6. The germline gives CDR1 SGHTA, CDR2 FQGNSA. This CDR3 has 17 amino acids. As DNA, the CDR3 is TGTGCCAGCAGCTTAAGCGGGCTAGCGGGAGGGCAAGAGACCCAGTACTTC. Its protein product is CASSLSGLAGGQETQYF. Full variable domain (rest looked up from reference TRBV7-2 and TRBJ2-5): GAGVSQSPSNKVTEKGKDVELRCDPISGHTALYWYRQSLGQGLEFLIYFQGNSAPDKSGLPSDRFSAERTGGSVSTLTIQRTQQEDSAVYLCASSLSGLAGGQETQYFGPGTRLLVL.